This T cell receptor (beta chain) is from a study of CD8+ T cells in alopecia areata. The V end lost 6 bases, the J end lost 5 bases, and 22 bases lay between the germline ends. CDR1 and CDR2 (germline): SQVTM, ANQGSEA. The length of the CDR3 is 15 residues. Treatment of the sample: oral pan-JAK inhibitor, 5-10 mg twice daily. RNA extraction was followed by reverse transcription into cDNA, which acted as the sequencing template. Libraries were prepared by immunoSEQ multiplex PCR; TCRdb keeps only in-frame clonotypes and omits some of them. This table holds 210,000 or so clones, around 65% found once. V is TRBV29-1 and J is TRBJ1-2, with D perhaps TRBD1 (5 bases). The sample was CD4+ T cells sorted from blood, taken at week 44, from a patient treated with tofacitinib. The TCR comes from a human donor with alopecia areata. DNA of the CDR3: TGCAGCGTCAAAGGGAGCGGTAGGGGCCATTATGGCTACACCTTC. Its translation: CSVKGSGRGHYGYTF.